This TCR beta chain stems from a study of OX40 agonist ivuxolimab in advanced cancers. Context from the whole study: The costimulatory receptor OX40 (CD134) was targeted by ivuxolimab, a fully human IgG2 agonistic monoclonal antibody. Partial responses occurred in three dose-escalation patients, of whom one had hepatocellular carcinoma and two had cutaneous melanoma. The paper covers the monotherapy dose-escalation part of the phase I ivuxolimab trial, which included N of about 50 patients. In the dose-escalation cohort, more than 75% of patients were male, and the mean age was roughly 60 years, with a range of about 20 to 90. Of the 52 patients in dose escalation, about 20 had hepatocellular carcinoma, about 15 had melanoma, 9 had renal cell carcinoma and 9 had head and neck cancer. The purpose of peripheral TCRbeta sequencing was to test whether ivuxolimab changed TCR sequence diversity and led to clonal T-cell expansion. Patients were allowed to have had prior anti-PD-1, anti-PD-L1 or anti-CTLA-4 therapy, and approximately 37% of the dose-escalation patients had been treated with checkpoint inhibitors. Intravenous ivuxolimab was administered to patients every 2 weeks at six dose levels: 0.01, 0.1, 0.3, 1.5, 3 and 10 mg/kg. The paper's findings and limits, for the study overall: Low levels of normalized T-cell clonal expansion were also seen in some nonresponding patients. The antigen specificity of the peripheral T cells that underwent clonal expansion was not determined. In partial responders in the 0.1-3.0 mg/kg groups, normalized peripheral clonal expansion was found to be among the lowest, especially among CD8+ T cells. At doses of 0.1 to 3.0 mg/kg, clonal expansion of both CD4+ and CD8+ blood T cells was observed from baseline to week 6. After ivuxolimab, more expanded clones were found on average in CD8+ T cells than in CD4+ T cells.

The trial excluded patients who had a history of autoimmune disease or were on systemic immunosuppression. Peripheral blood for TCR sequencing was collected from all dose cohorts at baseline, on cycle 4 day 1, and on cycle 7 day 1. Samples came from an open-label, multicenter, first-in-human phase I dose-escalation trial of ivuxolimab. Adults with locally advanced or metastatic head and neck squamous cell, hepatocellular, melanoma or renal cell carcinoma were enrolled in the trial. Before TCR sequencing, CD4+ and CD8+ T cells were separately sorted from peripheral blood. For sequencing of the TCRbeta CDR3 region, genomic DNA was extracted from the sorted cells. The immunoSEQ Assay was used for sequencing of TCRbeta CDR3 regions. TCRdb's version of the immuneACCESS table is confined to in-frame rearrangements and falls short of the full clone set. An unresolved V gene accounts for under half of the shortfall where checked; the remainder is of unknown origin. Here the sample has 60,000 to 70,000 clones; about 79% occur a single time. The ten largest account for around 1.5% of the sample.

On this clone itself: Its antigen specificity is not known. Within one base of it there is no much larger clone, and no base qualities were kept.

The material sequenced was CD4+ or CD8+ T cells sorted from blood, taken in a trial of the OX40 agonist ivuxolimab. This TCR was sampled from an adult with an advanced solid tumor such as melanoma, head and neck, liver or kidney cancer.

The sequenced DNA is TGTGCCAGCAGCCCGGGGACTAGCGGGAGGAGGTATGAGCAGTTCTTC. Translated, it gives CASSPGTSGRRYEQFF. The chain is assembled from TRBV7-9 and TRBJ2-1; TRBD2 matches 15 bases in the middle. For this chain, trimming is 5 bases at the V end and 8 bases at the J end, and the number of junction bases without a gene match is 7. The germline V gene (reference sequence) gives CDR1 as SEHNR and CDR2 as FQNEAQ. Inclusive of the bounding cysteine and phenylalanine, the CDR3 is 16 residues long. The only DNA kept is the CDR3, 48 bases in frame from the first base.